The sequence of this T cell receptor beta chain was determined in a study of T cell responses to AZD1222 COVID-19 vaccine. Study findings and constraints: No day 14 peak samples; only post-peak repertoires were characterized. Seropositive at baseline were only a handful of AZD1222 recipients.

Clones were read by immunoSEQ multiplex PCR, and TCRdb kept only the in-frame ones, dropping some. The sample has 150,000 or so clones; about 91% are singletons. The study pooled second doses at about 4 or about 12 weeks. On this clone itself: The antigen is unknown.

This clonotype was obtained from an adult who received the AZD1222 COVID-19 vaccine. The sample consisted of peripheral blood, taken 28 days after the second AZD1222 dose.

The CDR3: CASSFLMYRGSSDTQYF. CDR3 coding DNA: TGTGCCAGCAGCTTTCTAATGTACAGGGGTTCCTCGGATACGCAGTATTTT. The rearrangement joins TRBV13 to TRBJ2-3, with 7 bases matching TRBD1. The CDR3 spans 17 residues. V lost 3 bases and J lost 6; bases outside the gene matches: 15. The germline V gene encodes CDR1 PRHDT and CDR2 FYEKMQ (reference sequence).